The 2 T cell receptor beta chains reported below all come from one sample, sequenced in a study of brain T cells in children with intractable seizures (dated by TCRdb to the early 2020s). The time point label, as the study defines it: resected brain tissue, or blood drawn just prior to surgery. Library creation used the immunoSEQ multiplex PCR assay. This immuneACCESS table, as held by TCRdb, lists in-frame sequences with V and J called but not all clones. Of the missing ones, under half trace to an unresolved V gene in checked studies; the others have no known cause. A total of about 64,000 clones appear in this sample, around 96% of them only once. The top ten clonotypes cover 0.35% to 0.4% of the sample. This specimen was peripheral blood, taken at surgery. All receptors derive from a boy in the first two years of life with focal cortical dysplasia and intractable seizures.

The chain recombines TRBV7-8 with TRBJ2-7; 10 bases are shared with TRBD2. J was trimmed by 6 bases and V by 2 bases; bases with no gene match: 10. The CDR3 contains 16 residues. The V gene's germline CDR1 is SGHVS and CDR2 FQNEAQ. CDR3 protein: CASSLIQAGGRREQYF. The CDR3 bases are TGTGCCAGCAGCTTAATCCAAGCGGGGGGGCGCCGCGAGCAGTACTTC.

This chain uses TRBV4-1 with TRBJ1-2, with no clear D. The V gene's germline CDR1 is MGHRA and CDR2 YSYEKL. Trimming removed 1 base from V and 4 bases from J, with 16 bases in between. There are 16 residues in the CDR3. CDR3 DNA sequence: TGCGCCAGCAGCCAAGCCGTCTGGGGTGAGGTCTATGGCTACACCTTC. It specifies CASSQAVWGEVYGYTF.